These 18 T cell receptor beta chains came from one sample sequenced in a study of blood T cell repertoires in COVID-19. Using immunoSEQ multiplex PCR, the repertoire was profiled, and TCRdb retains in-frame clones only, with some absent. The sample has roughly 55,000 clones; 65% to 80% are singletons. Source material: peripheral blood. The origin of the receptors is a human donor in a cohort sampled during active COVID-19.

The chain employs TRBV5-1 and TRBJ1-2, with D possibly being TRBD1 (5 bases). The CDR3 contains 15 residues. CDR1 is SGHRS, CDR2 YFSETQ, per germline. V lost 0 bases, J lost 5 bases, and 14 bases lay in between. Here the CDR3 reads CASSLDGAMGYGYTF. Here the CDR3 DNA reads TGCGCCAGCAGCTTGGATGGGGCGATGGGGTATGGCTACACCTTC. Together with reference TRBV5-1 and TRBJ1-2, the CDR3 gives the full variable domain: KAGVTQTPRYLIKTRGQQVTLSCSPISGHRSVSWYQQTPGQGLQFLFEYFSETQRNKGNFPGRFSGRQFSNSRSEMNVSTLELGDSALYLCASSLDGAMGYGYTFGSGTRLTVV.

The genes are TRBV11-2 and TRBJ2-1; 8 bases agree with TRBD2. Unmatched junction bases numbered 11, after V lost 7 bases and J lost 0 bases. CDR1 is SGHAT and CDR2 is FQNNGV in the germline V gene. The CDR3 is 17 amino acids. Here the CDR3 DNA reads TGTGCCAGCAAATTAGCGGGGAGCGGAAGCTCCTACAATGAGCAGTTCTTC. This gives the protein CASKLAGSGSSYNEQFF.

This clone occurred a few times. V gene TRBV28 combines with J gene TRBJ1-5; perhaps TRBD1 as D (6 bases). The CDR3 loop spans 15 amino acids. Trimming left V 4 bases short and J 4 bases short, with 14 bases between. The germline CDR1 and CDR2 sequences are MDHEN and SYDVKM. The CDR3 reads CASSSPTGVNQPQHF. The CDR3 DNA follows: TGTGCCAGCAGTTCCCCGACAGGCGTTAATCAGCCCCAGCATTTT.

The chain's CDR3 is CASSYSGARLAEAFF. The CDR3 bases are TGTGCCAGCAGTTACTCAGGGGCCAGGCTCGCTGAAGCTTTCTTT. The J gene is TRBJ1-1, the V gene TRBV6-6; perhaps TRBD1 as D (5 bases). The V end lost 0 bases, the J end lost 6 bases, and 14 bases lay between the germline ends. The CDR3 is made up of 15 amino acids. The germline V gene encodes CDR1 MNHNY and CDR2 SVGAGI (reference sequence).

On this clone: No DNA is shown, since the ends of the CDR3 on it are uncertain; the CDR3 is the one TCRdb lists. The chain has TRBV6-6 and TRBJ1-6; TRBD1 reflects the table's D call only, with no check against the DNA. CDR1 is MNHNY and CDR2 is SVGAGI in the germline V gene (reference sequence). The CDR3 adds up to 16 amino acids, both ends counted. CDR3 region: CASSSSTGTEISPLHF.

This chain links TRBV28 with TRBJ1-2; 9 nucleotides line up with TRBD1. The V segment lost 6 bases and the J segment 8 bases; nucleotides outside the gene matches: 10. The CDR3 is made up of 14 amino acids. Germline V gene data show CDR1 as MDHEN and CDR2 as SYDVKM. Here the CDR3 DNA reads TGTGCCAGCAGCCCCCAGGGACAGGGTGGCGGCTACACCTTC. The encoded protein is CASSPQGQGGGYTF.

V and J are TRBV6-2 or TRBV6-3 and TRBJ2-7; 8 nucleotides align to TRBD2. This CDR3 region has 15 residues. With V trimmed by 2 bases and J by 7 bases, 10 bases remained unmatched. Looked up from germline, CDR1 is MNHEY and CDR2 is SVGEGT. The CDR3 DNA sequence: TGTGCCAGCAGTTACCCCGGCGGGGGGAAGGCGGAGCAGTACTTC. Protein product: CASSYPGGGKAEQYF.

The chain links TRBV5-1 to TRBJ2-3, with D unresolved. V was pared by 4 bases and J by 2 bases, with 8 bases between. The CDR3 extends over 13 amino acids. Germline lookup yields CDR1 SGHRS and CDR2 YFSETQ. Here the CDR3 reads CASSTTFTDTQYF. CDR3 in DNA: TGCGCCAGCAGCACAACCTTCACAGATACGCAGTATTTT.

V usage is TRBV25-1 and J usage is TRBJ2-1; TRBD1 matches 7 bases. Germline CDR1 is MGHDK and CDR2 is SYGVNS. This CDR3 is 16 amino acids long. The trim removed 6 bases at V and 8 bases at J, leaving 16 bases unmatched. CDR3 bases: TGTGCCAGCAGCGATGCCCAGGGGGAAGTGAGGTATGAGCAGTTCTTC. The encoded protein is CASSDAQGEVRYEQFF.

The V gene is TRBV7-2, the J gene TRBJ2-1, with 13 positions matching TRBD2. Germline CDR1 reads SGHTA; CDR2 reads FQGNSA. Trimming took 6 bases from V and 9 from J; bases not matched to a gene: 8. CDR3 length equals 15 residues. The CDR3 coding sequence is TGTGCCAGCAGTCAAACTAGCGGGAGGGCCAGTGAGCAGTTCTTC. It codes for CASSQTSGRASEQFF.

The chain joins TRBV5-1 to TRBJ1-2; D not resolved. This CDR3 spans 13 amino acids. The ends were cut back, 3 bases at V and 1 base at J, with 7 bases in the middle. Germline CDR1 SGHRS, CDR2 YFSETQ. The CDR3 DNA sequence: TGCGCCAGCAGCTCCCCAGATAACTATGGCTACACCTTC. Amino acid sequence: CASSSPDNYGYTF. The entire variable domain, with the rest obtained from reference TRBV5-1 and TRBJ1-2, is as follows: KAGVTQTPRYLIKTRGQQVTLSCSPISGHRSVSWYQQTPGQGLQFLFEYFSETQRNKGNFPGRFSGRQFSNSRSEMNVSTLELGDSALYLCASSSPDNYGYTFGSGTRLTVV.

This clone has only a few counts. The chain is built from TRBV2 and TRBJ2-6; 7 bases map to TRBD1. The CDR3 consists of 18 residues. The junction had 11 bases not matched to a gene; V was cut back by 6 bases and J by 0 bases. CDR1 is SNHLY, CDR2 FYNNEI, per germline. The CDR3, as DNA: TGTGCCAGCAGACCCTGGACAGGAACCTTCTCTGGGGCCAACGTCCTGACTTTC. Translation gives CASRPWTGTFSGANVLTF.

The chain recombines TRBV9 with TRBJ2-1; 10 positions agree with TRBD2. This CDR3 contains 14 residues. The germline V gene has CDR1 SGDLS and CDR2 YYNGEE. The V gene end was trimmed by 3 bases and the J gene end by 8 bases; junction bases not matched to a gene: 5. CDR3 coding DNA: TGTGCCAGCAGCGCTAGCGGGAGTTGGGATGAGCAGTTCTTC. Translating gives CASSASGSWDEQFF.

The chain employs TRBV5-5 and TRBJ1-5; tentatively, D is TRBD1 (5 bases). The CDR3 is made up of 15 amino acids. Germline V lookup: CDR1 SGHKS, CDR2 YYEKEE (reference sequence). V was shortened by 0 bases and J by 6 bases, with 13 bases between the two germline ends. The CDR3 sequence is CASSLGSGGSQPQHF. CDR3 DNA: TGTGCCAGCAGCTTGGGATCCGGGGGGAGTCAGCCCCAGCATTTT. The variable domain in full, completed from reference TRBV5-5 and TRBJ1-5, reads DAGVTQSPTHLIKTRGQQVTLRCSPISGHKSVSWYQQVLGQGPQFIFQYYEKEERGRGNFPDRFSARQFPNYSSELNVNALLLGDSALYLCASSLGSGGSQPQHFGDGTRLSIL.

The chain employs TRBV19 and TRBJ1-3; D not resolved. This CDR3 has 13 residues. Deletions cut 8 bases from V and 0 bases from J, with 8 bases between. In germline, CDR1 is LNHDA, CDR2 SQIVND (reference sequence). The CDR3, as DNA: TGTGCCAGTCTACCACTCTCTGGAAACACCATATATTTT. Protein sequence: CASLPLSGNTIYF.

This clone was observed a few times. The gene calls are TRBV7-9 and TRBJ2-7; D gene uncertain. The CDR3 spans 13 residues. V was clipped by 0 bases and J by 3 bases, with 6 bases between them. Germline CDR1 reads SEHNR; CDR2 reads FQNEAQ (reference sequence). CDR3 nucleotides: TGTGCCAGCAGCTTAGCAGCTTACTACGAGCAGTACTTC. Its translation is CASSLAAYYEQYF.

The chain uses TRBV19 and TRBJ1-1, with 9 bases aligning to TRBD1. CDR3 length: 15 amino acids. J gave up 4 bases and V 3 bases, and 6 bases lay outside the gene matches. CDR1 and CDR2 from the germline V gene are LNHDA and SQIVND (reference sequence). CDR3 sequence (DNA): TGTGCCAGTAGTATTACAGGGGGCGATGGCACTGAAGCTTTCTTT. Encoded protein: CASSITGGDGTEAFF. Based on the CDR3 plus reference TRBV19 and TRBJ1-1, the full variable domain is DGGITQSPKYLFRKEGQNVTLSCEQNLNHDAMYWYRQDPGQGLRLIYYSQIVNDFQKGDIAEGYSVSREKKESFPLTVTSAQKNPTAFYLCASSITGGDGTEAFFGQGTRLTVV.

This chain joins TRBV11-3 and TRBJ2-3; 12 positions match TRBD2. Unmatched junction bases numbered 7, after V lost 1 base and J lost 2 bases. Germline V gene lookup returns CDR1 SGHNT and CDR2 YENEEA. This CDR3 is 18 amino acids long. CDR3 DNA: TGTGCCAGCAGCTTAGGCGTGGGACTAGCGGGCCCCACAGATACGCAGTATTTT. It translates to CASSLGVGLAGPTDTQYF.